This T cell receptor beta chain appears in the sequencing data of a study of T cell responses to AZD1222 COVID-19 vaccine. Notes on the study in general: Every sample of the repertoires postdated the peak T cell response. The reported proportion of spike-specific TCRs targeting unmutated variant regions was nearly half. White British donors predominated, females outnumbered males, and clonal diversity was possibly underestimated. The number of AZD1222 recipients seropositive at baseline was only 6 or 7.

CDR3 length equals 14 residues. Germline V CDR1 and CDR2: LNHDA, SQIVND (reference sequence). Trimming took 6 bases from V and 4 from J; bases not matched to a gene: 5. Profiled with immunoSEQ multiplex PCR; TCRdb holds only in-frame clones, not every one. Of 100,000 or so clones listed, about 88% are singletons. For this clone: Its specificity is unknown.

The V and J genes are TRBV19 and TRBJ2-2; 7 positions match TRBD1. The sample was peripheral blood, taken on day 0 of AZD1222 vaccination. The clonotype was recovered from an adult in good health. The CDR3 DNA reads TGTGCCAGTAGGCCTGGGACAGCCACCGGGGAGCTGTTTTTT. It specifies CASRPGTATGELFF.